This T cell receptor (beta chain) was obtained from a study of blood T cell repertoires in COVID-19 (dated by TCRdb to about 2020). For context, the study as a whole: The collaborator samples originated in the United States, Italy and Spain and spanned the acute and convalescent phases of COVID-19. Subjects who had been exposed to COVID-19, were actively infected with it, or had recovered from it provided the deeply sampled blood TCRbeta repertoires that made up the dataset. The repertoires were released in a freely available public database meant as a resource for research on the immune response to SARS-CoV-2. The samples were drawn from the first 160 participants of the ongoing ImmuneRACE study and from some 1,300 subjects provided by 6 global collaborators. Where available, HLA class I and class II types were taken from metadata supplied by the sample provider and were not determined by assay-based typing. Sample metadata almost always included a de-identified subject ID, COVID-19 status, age in years and sex. The prospective study material was composed of cDNA or gDNA derived from T cells, B-cell-depleted T cells, or PBMCs. What the authors observed across the whole study: Clinical and demographic metadata were provided uncurated, with the amount varying by source and participant.

TCRbeta CDR3 regions were amplified from genomic DNA by means of the immunoSEQ Assay, a bias-controlled multiplex PCR. On the authors' methods: Within the assay, amplification of reference gene primers was used to estimate how many nucleated cells each sample contained. To quantify the absolute abundance of each unique TCRbeta CDR3 rearrangement, sequence reads were collapsed and filtered. For each sample, productive Simpson clonality was calculated by taking the square root of Simpson's diversity index across productive rearrangements. TCRdb obtained this table from immuneACCESS and retained in-frame rearrangements with V and J assigned. These tables miss some clones; where compared with another copy, unresolved V genes account for less than half of the shortfall, and the remainder is unexplained. V, J and clone size derive from that table, while D and trimming were established from the DNA sequence. The sample table lists fewer than 250,000 clones, about nine tenths of them with a count of one. Together, the top ten hold approximately 0.69% of the sample.

Whole blood was collected in K2EDTA tubes by collaborating institutions according to the institutions' own protocols. For TCRbeta analysis, collaborator samples were shipped as frozen whole blood, as isolated PBMCs, or as DNA extracted from either sample type. Concerning this clone: Its target antigen remains unknown. One base away there is no much larger clone; base qualities are not given.

The germline V gene supplies CDR1 SGHAT and CDR2 FQNNGV. V is cut back by 0 bases and J by 2 bases, with 8 bases in the junction unmatched. From the cysteine up to the phenylalanine, the CDR3 has a length of 17 residues. Only the CDR3 DNA stays, 51 bases, in frame from base 1. The receptor comes from a man in his forties with acute or convalescent COVID-19. The rearranged segments are TRBV11-2 and TRBJ1-1; the central 8 bases match TRBD1. Source material: peripheral blood. The nucleotide sequence is given as TGTGCCAGCAGCTTAGATGCGGGCCAGGGGGCCAACACTGAAGCTTTCTTT. Its protein reads: CASSLDAGQGANTEAFF.